This passage covers 2 T cell receptor beta chains from one sample sequenced in a study of T cell clonality in common variable immunodeficiency. Profiling relied on immunoSEQ multiplex PCR, and the TCRdb table lists in-frame clones only, not all of them. The sample has 30,000 to 40,000 clones, none seen only once. Sequenced sample: peripheral blood mononuclear cells. The receptors stem from a person aged 18 to 69 in good health.

This clone was picked up many times. Coverage ceases 3 residues before the CDR3 finishes, and the germline J gene fills in the end. The chain uses TRBV15 and TRBJ2-2; 8 positions agree with TRBD1. The CDR3 runs to 17 residues. V was pared by 1 base and J by 3 bases, with 7 bases of the junction left unmatched. Germline-derived CDR1 and CDR2 are LNHNV and YYDKDF (reference sequence). The CDR3 loop is CATSRVEGQAHTGELFF. CDR3 bases read: TGTGCCACCAGCAGAGTTGAGGGACAGGCTCACACCGGGGAG.

Remarks on this clone: A read error is possible here, since a much larger clone lies one base away. The DNA ends 3 residues before the CDR3 does, and the rest of the CDR3 is filled in from the germline J gene. The gene calls are TRBV7-3 and TRBJ2-3, with 9 bases matching TRBD2. This CDR3 is built from 15 residues. From germline, CDR1 is SGHTA and CDR2 FQGTGA. The part of the CDR3 DNA that was read is TGTGCCAGCAGCTTAGATAGCGGGAGTGGGGAGACG. Its protein is CASSLDSGSGET. The whole CDR3 sequence is CASSLDSGSGETQYF.